The 8 T cell receptor beta chains below were found in one sample sequenced in a study of shared clonotypes between healthy human individuals. Profiling relied on immunoSEQ multiplex PCR, and the TCRdb table lists in-frame clones only, not all of them. Found here are roughly 1,600,000 clones, around 98.5% of them singletons; the top ten hold approximately 0.4%. Material for sequencing was naive CD4+ T cells sorted from blood. The subset is: CD45RA+ positively selected. The receptors shown here come from a man aged 30 to 39 in good health.

A remark on this clone: The sample contains more than one DNA sequence encoding this CDR3. The chain couples TRBV15 to TRBJ2-2; D is ambiguous. From germline, CDR1 is LNHNV and CDR2 YYDKDF (reference sequence). CDR3 length: 14 amino acids. V lost 0 bases and J lost 4, with 6 bases in between. The CDR3 here is CATSRDLTTGELFF. CDR3 sequence (DNA): TGTGCCACCAGCAGAGATCTTACCACCGGGGAGCTGTTTTTT.

V is TRBV10-2 and J is TRBJ2-7; D is ambiguous. The CDR3 length is 14 residues. Looked up from germline, CDR1 is WSHSY and CDR2 is SAAADI. Trimming cost V 0 bases and J 5 bases, with 11 bases left between them. CDR3 residues: CASSESAGQDEQYF. The CDR3 nucleotides are TGCGCCAGCAGTGAGTCGGCTGGGCAGGACGAGCAGTACTTC.

This sequence joins TRBV15 and TRBJ2-7; D is perhaps TRBD1 (6 bases). With 5 bases removed from V and 3 bases from J, the gap between germline ends came to 20 bases. The CDR3 totals 16 residues. Per the germline V gene, CDR1 is LNHNV and CDR2 is YYDKDF (reference sequence). In nucleotides, the CDR3 is TGTGCCACCAGCGTCCTACCCAGGGGTCCCATCTACGAGCAGTACTTC. It encodes CATSVLPRGPIYEQYF.

V is TRBV5-1 and J is TRBJ2-2, with D hard to call. V was shortened by 0 bases and J by 2 bases, with 8 bases between the two germline ends. Germline V gene data show CDR1 as SGHRS and CDR2 as YFSETQ. This CDR3 spans 15 amino acids. CDR3 residues: CASSLAELNTGELFF. As DNA, the CDR3 is TGCGCCAGCAGCTTGGCCGAGCTTAACACCGGGGAGCTGTTTTTT.

This sequence joins TRBV27 and TRBJ1-4; perhaps TRBD1 as D (6 bases). The CDR3 runs 14 residues. The V gene lost 4 bases and the J gene lost 4 bases, with 10 bases spanning the gap. Germline-derived CDR1 and CDR2 are MNHEY and SMNVEV (reference sequence). The CDR3 DNA is TGTGCCAGCAGTTGGGCAGGGGTTAATGAAAAACTGTTTTTT. Its protein is CASSWAGVNEKLFF.

To note about this clone: This sample includes further DNA sequences coding for the same CDR3. The chain is built from TRBV6-1 and TRBJ2-5; D is unclear. V was clipped by 6 bases and J by 1 base, with 3 bases between them. This CDR3 is 11 amino acids long. Germline CDR1 and CDR2: MNHNS and SASEGT. The CDR3 loop reads CASSLQETQYF. CDR3 DNA: TGTGCCAGCAGCCTCCAAGAGACCCAGTACTTC.

J is TRBJ1-1 and V is TRBV18; D is unresolved. The CDR3 is 12 amino acids. The V gene's germline CDR1 is KGHSH and CDR2 LQKENI. Trimming shortened V by 3 bases and J by 7 bases, and 9 bases separated the two germline ends. This chain's CDR3 is CASSPLGNEAFF. As DNA, the CDR3 is TGTGCCAGCTCACCCTTGGGTAATGAAGCTTTCTTT.

The chain is built from TRBV7-2 and TRBJ2-3; D uncertain. The CDR3 loop spans 15 amino acids. V shed 1 base and J shed 6 bases, with 14 bases lying between them. Germline V gene data show CDR1 as SGHTA and CDR2 as FQGNSA. CDR3 protein: CASSLGPGTADTQYF. CDR3 nucleotides: TGTGCCAGCAGCTTAGGGCCAGGCACAGCGGATACGCAGTATTTT.